The clone carrying this T cell receptor beta chain showed up just once. Clones were sequenced by immunoSEQ multiplex PCR, and TCRdb holds only the in-frame ones, with some missing. The data hold fewer than 100,000 clones, with 70% to 90% observed a single time. This record comes from a study of T cell changes during pregnancy in multiple sclerosis. Germline trimming cut 9 bases from V and 3 bases from J; bases unmatched to any gene: 6. The germline gives CDR1 SGHNT, CDR2 YENEEA. The CDR3 runs 14 residues. The chain employs TRBV11-3 and TRBJ1-1, with TRBD1 matching 11 bases. Sample: peripheral blood, taken before pregnancy. The sequence was collected from a female donor with multiple sclerosis, enrolled in a pregnancy study. The CDR3 region has the DNA TGTGCCAGAGACCCGGGACAGGGGGACACTGAAGCTTTCTTT. Its protein product is CARDPGQGDTEAFF.